This T cell receptor (beta chain) appears in the sequencing data of a study of blood T cell repertoires in COVID-19. Study context: The origin of the acute and convalescent COVID-19 samples was the United States, Italy and Spain.

Authors' analysis steps: By means of reference gene primer amplification, nucleated cell counts were estimated. Some clones are missing from TCRdb's copy, which holds only in-frame ones; the method was immunoSEQ multiplex PCR. V and J calls and clone size are as listed in that table; D and trimming were resolved from the DNA. The data show about 300,000 clones, about 89% seen once. The sample comprised peripheral blood. The sequence came from a middle-aged woman who had recovered from COVID-19.

The CDR3 DNA sequence: TGTGCCAGCAGCTTAGGGCAGGGCGAAGGGAACACTGAAGCTTTCTTT. This encodes CASSLGQGEGNTEAFF. The chain joins TRBV11-2 to TRBJ1-1, with D maybe TRBD1 (5 bases). Trimming left V 1 base short and J 1 base short, with 13 bases between. The germline gives CDR1 SGHAT, CDR2 FQNNGV. The CDR3 runs to 16 residues.